The 5 T cell receptor beta chains given below trace back to one sample, sequenced in a study of CD8+ T cells in alopecia areata. Extraction of RNA preceded its reverse transcription into cDNA, which served as the sequencing template. Here immunoSEQ multiplex PCR was the method, and the copy in TCRdb shows in-frame clones only, minus some. The sample records under 250,000 clones, more than 45% being singletons. The treatment: oral pan-JAK inhibitor, 5-10 mg twice daily. The specimen was CD4+ T cells sorted from blood, collected at week 4, from a patient treated with tofacitinib. These TCRs come from a human donor with alopecia areata.

This chain connects TRBV30 to TRBJ1-5; D is undetermined. Deletions cut 0 bases from V and 7 bases from J, with 13 bases between. The CDR3 spans 14 residues. Germline values: CDR1 GTSNPN, CDR2 SVGIG (reference sequence). The CDR3: CAWSVGPQTQPQHF. In DNA form, the CDR3 reads TGTGCCTGGAGTGTCGGGCCGCAGACCCAGCCCCAGCATTTT.

The V gene is TRBV5-1, the J gene TRBJ1-2; 10 bases map to TRBD1. The CDR3 sequence is 14 residues long. In germline, CDR1 is SGHRS, CDR2 YFSETQ. V was pared by 0 bases and J by 6 bases, with 2 bases of the junction left unmatched. CDR3: CASSLEGTGDGYTF. CDR3 sequence (DNA): TGCGCCAGCAGCTTGGAGGGGACAGGGGATGGCTACACCTTC.

The V and J genes are TRBV5-1 and TRBJ2-5; D might be TRBD1 (5 bases). CDR3 length: 15 amino acids. V gave up 1 base and J gave up 5 bases, with 15 bases separating them. Germline assignment: CDR1 SGHRS and CDR2 YFSETQ. The CDR3 nucleotides read TGCGCCAGCAGCTTGAGGGGCGAAACTCGGGAGACCCAGTACTTC. It specifies CASSLRGETRETQYF.

V and J are TRBV29-1 and TRBJ1-2; D is unresolved. Germline loops: CDR1 SQVTM, CDR2 ANQGSEA. The V end lost 3 bases, the J end lost 2 bases, and 10 bases lay between the germline ends. The CDR3 has 13 amino acids. In nucleotides, the CDR3 is TGCAGCGTTGATATAGGTGGGAACTATGGCTACACCTTC. Encoded protein: CSVDIGGNYGYTF.

This clone has more than one count but fewer than ten. The chain is built from TRBV28 and TRBJ2-1; D possibly matches TRBD1 or TRBD2 (5 bases each). The CDR3 covers 10 residues. Germline V gene lookup returns CDR1 MDHEN and CDR2 SYDVKM. The V end was cut by 10 bases, the J end by 14 bases, with 15 bases between. Written as DNA, the CDR3 is TGTGCCACCGGGGTCAGGGATAAGTTCTTC. It translates to CATGVRDKFF.